This TCR beta chain was recovered during a study of beta chain features in type 1 diabetes. Every isolated RNA sample was fully reverse transcribed, so sequencing captured expressed TCRB transcripts. Some clones are missing from TCRdb's copy, which holds only in-frame ones; the method was immunoSEQ multiplex PCR. The sample has under 550,000 clones, about an eighth seen once. The CDR3 sequence is 15 residues long. Germline CDR1 LNHDA, CDR2 SQIVND (reference sequence). V gave up 3 bases and J gave up 2 bases; unmatched junction bases: 7. Specimen: naive CD4+ T cells from blood. The J gene is TRBJ2-7, the V gene TRBV19; 7 nucleotides align to TRBD2. The origin of this receptor is a woman under 30 in good health. The CDR3 DNA reads TGTGCCAGTAGTATCCGCGGGAGTGAAACCTACGAGCAGTACTTC. Translated: CASSIRGSETYEQYF. The full variable domain, with the rest looked up from reference TRBV19 and TRBJ2-7, is DGGITQSPKYLFRKEGQNVTLSCEQNLNHDAMYWYRQDPGQGLRLIYYSQIVNDFQKGDIAEGYSVSREKKESFPLTVTSAQKNPTAFYLCASSIRGSETYEQYFGPGTRLTVT.